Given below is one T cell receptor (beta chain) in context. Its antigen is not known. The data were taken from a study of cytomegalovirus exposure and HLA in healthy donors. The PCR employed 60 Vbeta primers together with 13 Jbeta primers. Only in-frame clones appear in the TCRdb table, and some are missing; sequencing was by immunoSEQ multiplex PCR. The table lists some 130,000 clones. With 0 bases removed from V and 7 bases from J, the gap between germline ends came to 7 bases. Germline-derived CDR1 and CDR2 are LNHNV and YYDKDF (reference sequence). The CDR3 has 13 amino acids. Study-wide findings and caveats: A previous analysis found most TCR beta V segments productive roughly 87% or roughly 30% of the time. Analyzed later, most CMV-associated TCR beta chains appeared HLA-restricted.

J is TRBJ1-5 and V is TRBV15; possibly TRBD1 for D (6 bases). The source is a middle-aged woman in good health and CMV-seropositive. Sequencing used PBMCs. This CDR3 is CATSRDRGQPQHF. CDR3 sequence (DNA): TGTGCCACCAGCAGAGATAGGGGGCAGCCCCAGCATTTT.